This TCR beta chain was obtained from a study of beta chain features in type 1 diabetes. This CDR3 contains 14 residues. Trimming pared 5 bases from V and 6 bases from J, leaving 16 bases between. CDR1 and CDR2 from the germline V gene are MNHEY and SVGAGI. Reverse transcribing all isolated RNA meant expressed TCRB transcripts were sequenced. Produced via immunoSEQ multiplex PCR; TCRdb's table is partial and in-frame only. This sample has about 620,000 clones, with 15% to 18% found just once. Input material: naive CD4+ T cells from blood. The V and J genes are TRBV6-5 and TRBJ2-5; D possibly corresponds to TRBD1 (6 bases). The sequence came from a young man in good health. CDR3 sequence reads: CASSRNEQGKTQYF. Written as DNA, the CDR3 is TGTGCCAGCAGTAGAAATGAGCAGGGGAAGACCCAGTACTTC.